This entry lists 22 T cell receptor beta chains sequenced from one sample in a study of blood T cell repertoires in COVID-19. TCRdb keeps only in-frame clones here, not all; method: immunoSEQ multiplex PCR. The sample has over 600,000 clones, 70% to 90% seen once. The sequenced sample was peripheral blood. The receptors were gathered from a woman younger than 30 with acute or convalescent COVID-19.

This chain joins TRBV19 and TRBJ1-6; possibly TRBD1 for D (6 bases). The CDR3 covers 14 residues. Germline CDR1 LNHDA, CDR2 SQIVND (reference sequence). The ends were cut back, 3 bases at V and 7 bases at J, with 10 bases in the middle. This CDR3 reads CASSIGGQNSPLHF. DNA of the CDR3: TGTGCCAGTAGTATTGGGGGCCAAAATTCACCCCTCCACTTT.

The chain combines TRBV9 with TRBJ2-1; 9 nucleotides align to TRBD1. CDR3 size: 16 residues. The junction had 9 bases not matched to a gene; V was cut back by 4 bases and J by 4 bases. Per germline, CDR1 SGDLS and CDR2 YYNGEE. CDR3: CASSPRGDRAYNEQFF. CDR3 in DNA: TGTGCCAGCAGCCCAAGGGGGGACAGGGCTTACAATGAGCAGTTCTTC.

V is TRBV3-1 (or the pseudogene TRBV3-2) and J is TRBJ2-1; D possibly corresponds to TRBD2 (6 bases). This CDR3 is 14 amino acids long. The V gene's germline CDR1 is LGHDT and CDR2 YNNKEL (reference sequence). The V end lost 3 bases, the J end lost 9 bases, and 15 bases lay between the germline ends. CDR3 sequence reads: CASSHTAGLLEQFF. In DNA form, the CDR3 reads TGTGCCAGCAGCCACACCGCGGGACTCCTTGAGCAGTTCTTC.

This clone came up once. This chain joins TRBV15 and TRBJ1-2; possible D gene TRBD1, 5 bases. The CDR3 is made up of 15 amino acids. Germline CDR1 reads LNHNV; CDR2 reads YYDKDF (reference sequence). Trimming took off 0 bases at V and 10 bases at J, with 18 bases between the two ends. CDR3 DNA: TGTGCCACCAGCAGAGATCAGATACGCGGGACGATCTACACCTTC. Residues: CATSRDQIRGTIYTF.

The chain employs TRBV19 and TRBJ1-5; D is possibly TRBD1 (6 bases). V was shortened by 5 bases and J by 15 bases, with 23 bases between the two germline ends. The germline V gene has CDR1 LNHDA and CDR2 SQIVND (reference sequence). The CDR3 is 14 residues long. For the CDR3, the DNA is TGTGCCAGTAGTCCCCCGGGACACTACAGTCGTTGGCATTTT. Its protein is CASSPPGHYSRWHF.

The chain employs TRBV5-8 and TRBJ2-3, with 11 bases that match TRBD1. This CDR3 has 17 amino acids. The trim removed 4 bases at V and 8 bases at J, leaving 15 bases unmatched. CDR1 is SGHTS and CDR2 is YDEGEE in the germline V gene. In DNA, the CDR3 is TGTGCCAGCAGCCTTGGACAGGGGGCGGCAAGGAAGGGTACGCAGTATTTT. Translating gives CASSLGQGAARKGTQYF.

CDR3 nucleotide sequence: TGCGCCAGCAGCCCCCTTACCGGGACAGGGGGATCAAACACTGAAGCTTTCTTT. This encodes CASSPLTGTGGSNTEAFF. V usage is TRBV4-1 and J usage is TRBJ1-1, with TRBD1 matching 11 bases. The CDR3 loop spans 18 amino acids. Germline lookup yields CDR1 MGHRA and CDR2 YSYEKL. With V trimmed by 4 bases and J by 2 bases, 12 bases remained unmatched.

A word on this clone: A junction end diverges from the germline sequence, so it may reflect a read error. V usage is TRBV30 and J usage is TRBJ1-2; 12 nucleotides align to TRBD1. Germline values: CDR1 GTSNPN, CDR2 SVGIG (reference sequence). The CDR3 runs to 12 residues. Here the CDR3 DNA reads TGTGCCTGCCAGGGCGGGACAGGGGGCGCGGGATTC. Its translation: CACQGGTGGAGF.

The genes are TRBV5-1 and TRBJ2-7, with 7 bases identical to TRBD1. This CDR3 is 16 amino acids long. The V gene's germline CDR1 is SGHRS and CDR2 YFSETQ. The V and J ends lost 0 bases and 4 bases, in that order; junction bases with no gene match: 10. Here the CDR3 reads CASSLALTGLGYEQYF. CDR3 nucleotide sequence: TGCGCCAGCAGCTTGGCCCTGACAGGGTTGGGGTACGAGCAGTACTTC.

The J gene is TRBJ2-2, the V gene TRBV19; TRBD1 might be the D (5 bases). Trimming removed 7 bases from V and 6 bases from J, with 15 bases in between. CDR1 is LNHDA and CDR2 is SQIVND in the germline V gene (reference sequence). The CDR3 runs 14 residues. CDR3: CASILFPGSGELFF. The CDR3 nucleotides read TGTGCCAGTATTCTGTTTCCAGGGTCCGGGGAGCTGTTTTTT.

The rearrangement joins TRBV9 to TRBJ2-7, with D possibly TRBD1 on 6 matching bases. V gave up 0 bases and J gave up 3 bases, with 10 bases separating them. This CDR3 has 14 amino acids. Looked up from germline, CDR1 is SGDLS and CDR2 is YYNGEE. CDR3 residues: CASSVGAGDYEQYF. CDR3 in DNA: TGTGCCAGCAGCGTAGGGGCAGGGGACTACGAGCAGTACTTC.

V usage is TRBV5-1 and J usage is TRBJ2-2, with D possibly being TRBD1 (7 bases). The V end lost 4 bases, the J end lost 0 bases, and 13 bases lay between the germline ends. Germline CDR1 reads SGHRS; CDR2 reads YFSETQ. The length of the CDR3 is 16 residues. CDR3 sequence: CASSPRGAPNTGELFF. The CDR3 DNA reads as TGCGCCAGCAGCCCCAGGGGGGCGCCGAACACCGGGGAGCTGTTTTTT.

This sequence joins TRBV6-4 and TRBJ1-1; D is perhaps TRBD1 (6 bases). Germline V gives CDR1 MRHNA, CDR2 SNTAGT. V was trimmed by 2 bases and J by 4 bases, leaving 23 bases between them. The length of the CDR3 is 18 residues. This chain's CDR3 is CASSDPLNFTGLGTEAFF. CDR3 bases: TGTGCCAGCAGTGACCCTTTAAATTTTACAGGGTTGGGCACTGAAGCTTTCTTT.

The V and J genes are TRBV12-3 or TRBV12-4 and TRBJ1-4, with TRBD1 identical over 9 bases. The CDR3 totals 13 residues. The trim removed 3 bases at V and 14 bases at J, leaving 7 bases unmatched. CDR3 residues: CASSFNGDRGLFF. CDR3 DNA: TGTGCCAGCAGTTTTAACGGCGACAGGGGGCTGTTTTTT.

The chain carries TRBV19 and TRBJ2-3, with a weak D call TRBD1 (5 bases). Germline values: CDR1 LNHDA, CDR2 SQIVND (reference sequence). V was shortened by 9 bases and J by 5 bases, with 9 bases between the two germline ends. This CDR3 is built from 11 residues. The CDR3 DNA follows: TGTGCCAGCAGGGAAATAGATACGCAGTATTTT. It specifies CASREIDTQYF.

The V gene is TRBV27, the J gene TRBJ1-4; TRBD1 aligns across 7 bases. There are 16 residues in the CDR3. Germline V lookup: CDR1 MNHEY, CDR2 SMNVEV (reference sequence). V gave up 3 bases and J gave up 4 bases; unmatched junction bases: 8. In DNA, the CDR3 is TGTGCCAGCAGTTTCGGGCGACAGGGCTATAATGAAAAACTGTTTTTT. Translated: CASSFGRQGYNEKLFF.

V is TRBV13 and J is TRBJ2-7; maybe TRBD1 (5 bases). Germline values: CDR1 PRHDT, CDR2 FYEKMQ (reference sequence). The CDR3 covers 15 residues. The germline V and J ends were trimmed by 5 bases and 2 bases, with 16 bases remaining between them. CDR3 DNA: TGTGCCAGCAGCCCCCCCACAGGCCCTACCTACGAGCAGTACTTC. Amino acids: CASSPPTGPTYEQYF. The complete variable domain, with remaining parts taken from reference TRBV13 and TRBJ2-7, reads AAGVIQSPRHLIKEKRETATLKCYPIPRHDTVYWYQQGPGQDPQFLISFYEKMQSDKGSIPDRFSAQQFSDYHSELNMSSLELGDSALYFCASSPPTGPTYEQYFGPGTRLTVT.

J is TRBJ2-7 and V is TRBV7-4; 9 bases agree with TRBD1. The V segment lost 7 bases and the J segment 4 bases; nucleotides outside the gene matches: 8. The CDR3 length is 14 residues. Germline CDR1 reads SGHVT; CDR2 reads SQSDAQ. This chain's CDR3 is CASKMGTGSYEQYF. Written as DNA, the CDR3 is TGTGCCAGCAAGATGGGGACAGGGTCATACGAGCAGTACTTC.

The chain links TRBV5-5 to TRBJ1-2, with 7 bases matching TRBD1. J gave up 7 bases and V 3 bases, and 12 bases lay outside the gene matches. The germline V gene has CDR1 SGHKS and CDR2 YYEKEE (reference sequence). The CDR3 runs to 15 residues. The CDR3: CASSYEYVGGSGYTF. CDR3 bases: TGTGCCAGCAGCTACGAATACGTAGGGGGCTCTGGCTACACCTTC.

The chain combines TRBV5-1 with TRBJ1-1; a weak D match, TRBD1 (6 bases). With 2 bases removed from V and 4 bases from J, the gap between germline ends came to 12 bases. CDR3 size: 14 residues. CDR1 and CDR2 from the germline V gene are SGHRS and YFSETQ. DNA for the CDR3: TGCGCCAGCAGCTTAGGGGGGGATGCCACTGAAGCTTTCTTT. Its protein is CASSLGGDATEAFF.

The chain recombines TRBV7-8 with TRBJ2-3; weak D call: TRBD2 (6 bases). Germline V gene sequence: CDR1 SGHVS, CDR2 FQNEAQ. V lost 1 base to trimming and J lost 7 bases, with 21 bases between them. The CDR3 runs to 17 residues. In nucleotides, the CDR3 is TGTGCCAGCAGCTTAGGCACACTAGCAATGAGCGGAAATACGCAGTATTTT. This sequence encodes CASSLGTLAMSGNTQYF.

The CDR3 protein is CASSLGQLSNYGYTF. As DNA, the CDR3 is TGTGCCAGCAGCCTGGGACAGCTTTCTAACTATGGCTACACCTTC. The rearrangement uses TRBV3-1 (or the pseudogene TRBV3-2) and TRBJ1-2; TRBD1 matches 7 bases. V trimming: 4 bases; J trimming: 0 bases; junction bases outside the gene matches: 5. The CDR3 runs 15 residues. CDR1 LGHDT and CDR2 YNNKEL come from the germline V gene (reference sequence).